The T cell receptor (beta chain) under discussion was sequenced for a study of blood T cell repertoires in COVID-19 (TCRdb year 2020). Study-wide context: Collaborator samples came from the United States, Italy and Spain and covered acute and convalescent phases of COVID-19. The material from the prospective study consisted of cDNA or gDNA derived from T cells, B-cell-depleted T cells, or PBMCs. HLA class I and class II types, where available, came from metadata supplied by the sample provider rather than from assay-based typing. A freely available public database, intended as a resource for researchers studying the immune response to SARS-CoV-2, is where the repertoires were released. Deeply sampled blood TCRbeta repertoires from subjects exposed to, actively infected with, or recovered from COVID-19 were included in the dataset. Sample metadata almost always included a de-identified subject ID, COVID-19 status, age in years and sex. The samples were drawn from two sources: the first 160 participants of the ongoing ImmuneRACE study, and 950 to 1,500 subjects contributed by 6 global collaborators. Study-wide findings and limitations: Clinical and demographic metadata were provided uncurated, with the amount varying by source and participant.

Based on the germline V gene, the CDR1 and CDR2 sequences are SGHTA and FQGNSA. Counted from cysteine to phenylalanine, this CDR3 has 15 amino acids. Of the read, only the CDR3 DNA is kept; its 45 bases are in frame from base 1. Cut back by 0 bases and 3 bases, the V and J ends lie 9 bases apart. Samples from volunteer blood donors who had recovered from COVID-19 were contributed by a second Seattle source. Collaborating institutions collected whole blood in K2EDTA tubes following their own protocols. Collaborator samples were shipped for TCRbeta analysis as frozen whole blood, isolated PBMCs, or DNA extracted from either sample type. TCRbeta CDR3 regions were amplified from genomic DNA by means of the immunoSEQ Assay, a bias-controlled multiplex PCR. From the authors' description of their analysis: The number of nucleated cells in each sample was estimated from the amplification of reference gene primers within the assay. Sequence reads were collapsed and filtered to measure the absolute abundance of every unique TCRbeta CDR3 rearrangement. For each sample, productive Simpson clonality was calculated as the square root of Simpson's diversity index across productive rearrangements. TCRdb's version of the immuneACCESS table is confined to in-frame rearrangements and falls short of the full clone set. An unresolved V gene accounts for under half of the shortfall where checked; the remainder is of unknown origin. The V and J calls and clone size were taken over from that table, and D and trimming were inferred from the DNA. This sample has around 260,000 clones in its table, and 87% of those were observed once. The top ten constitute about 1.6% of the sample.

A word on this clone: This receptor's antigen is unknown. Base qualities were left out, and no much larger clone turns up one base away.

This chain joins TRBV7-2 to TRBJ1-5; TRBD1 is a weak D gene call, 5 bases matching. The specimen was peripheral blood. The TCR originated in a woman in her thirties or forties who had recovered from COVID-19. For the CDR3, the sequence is CASSLAGEINQPQHF. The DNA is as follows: TGTGCCAGCAGCTTAGCAGGGGAAATCAATCAGCCCCAGCATTTT. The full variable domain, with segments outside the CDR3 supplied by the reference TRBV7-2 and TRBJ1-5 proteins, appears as GAGVSQSPSNKVTEKGKDVELRCDPISGHTALYWYRQSLGQGLEFLIYFQGNSAPDKSGLPSDRFSAERTGGSVSTLTIQRTQQEDSAVYLCASSLAGEINQPQHFGDGTRLSIL.